Below are 6 T cell receptor beta chains sequenced from a single sample in a study of T cell responses to AZD1222 COVID-19 vaccine. Only in-frame clones appear in the TCRdb table, and some are missing; sequencing was by immunoSEQ multiplex PCR. The data show under 130,000 clones, with around 94% seen just once and 2.2% held by the top ten. The sequences come from peripheral blood, collected on day 0 of AZD1222 vaccination. These receptors were collected from an adult in good health.

This chain uses TRBV11-3 with TRBJ2-1; 7 bases align to TRBD2. The CDR3 is 17 amino acids. Losses at the gene ends were 1 base for V and 1 base for J; bases not matched to a gene: 7. Germline values: CDR1 SGHNT, CDR2 YENEEA. DNA of the CDR3: TGTGCCAGCAGCTTAGTTGGGGCCGGGGGGTCCTACAATGAGCAGTTCTTC. Protein: CASSLVGAGGSYNEQFF.

The rearrangement uses TRBV6-5 and TRBJ2-3; D unclear. The ends were cut back, 2 bases at V and 1 base at J, with 10 bases in the middle. Germline values: CDR1 MNHEY, CDR2 SVGAGI. This CDR3 spans 15 amino acids. CDR3 in amino acids: CASSYQLTGTDTQYF. The CDR3 nucleotides read TGTGCCAGCAGTTACCAACTAACTGGCACAGATACGCAGTATTTT.

The rearrangement joins TRBV6-5 to TRBJ2-5; D is uncertain. Trimming removed 5 bases from V and 1 base from J, with 11 bases in between. The CDR3 extends over 14 amino acids. CDR1 MNHEY and CDR2 SVGAGI come from the germline V gene. This CDR3 reads CASSPTYSQETQYF. Here the CDR3 DNA reads TGTGCCAGCAGTCCAACTTACTCCCAAGAGACCCAGTACTTC.

The chain joins TRBV7-2 to TRBJ1-2, with 8 bases fitting TRBD1. CDR3 length: 14 amino acids. Germline lookup yields CDR1 SGHTA and CDR2 FQGNSA. J gave up 5 bases and V 3 bases, and 5 bases lay outside the gene matches. The CDR3 DNA follows: TGTGCCAGCAGCTTCGGACAGGGCGGGTATGGCTACACCTTC. Translated, it gives CASSFGQGGYGYTF.

V and J are TRBV24-1 and TRBJ2-2, with D maybe TRBD1 (5 bases). Germline V gene data show CDR1 as KGHDR and CDR2 as SFDVKD. The CDR3 runs to 12 residues. The V and J ends lost 7 bases and 4 bases respectively, with 6 bases between them. The CDR3 nucleotides are TGTGCCACCAGCCAGGGCACCGGGGAGCTGTTTTTT. Amino acids: CATSQGTGELFF.

The V and J genes are TRBV6-1 and TRBJ1-5; the D is unclear. Trimming pared 3 bases from V and 0 bases from J, leaving 9 bases between. The CDR3 extends over 15 amino acids. Per germline, CDR1 MNHNS and CDR2 SASEGT. The CDR3, as DNA: TGTGCCAGCAGTGAGACCGACAATAGCAATCAGCCCCAGCATTTT. This translates into CASSETDNSNQPQHF.